These 19 T cell receptor beta chains were all obtained from the same sample, sequenced in a study of tumor and adjacent non-tumor tissue in lung cancer. A modified ARM-PCR protocol with three rounds of nested PCR amplified TCRbeta. TCRdb called the multiplex PCR reads again in MiXCR, with one record for every CDR3 protein. This sample has some 71,000 distinct CDR3 sequences, with over 55% found just once. No cell sorting was done before RNA was extracted from the tissue. The sample consisted of lung tumor tissue. Receptor source: a woman in her 40s with non-small cell lung cancer.

This clonotype was seen more than once but under ten times. The chain carries TRBV5-1 and TRBJ2-3; D uncertain. This CDR3 has 15 amino acids. Trimming pared 4 bases from V and 0 bases from J, leaving 12 bases between. CDR1 and CDR2 from the germline V gene are SGHRS and YFSETQ. The CDR3 sequence: CASSPQPSSTDTQYF. CDR3 bases: TGCGCCAGCAGCCCACAGCCTTCTAGCACAGATACGCAGTATTTT. Together with reference TRBV5-1 and TRBJ2-3, the CDR3 gives the full variable domain: KAGVTQTPRYLIKTRGQQVTLSCSPISGHRSVSWYQQTPGQGLQFLFEYFSETQRNKGNFPGRFSGRQFSNSRSEMNVSTLELGDSALYLCASSPQPSSTDTQYFGPGTRLTVL.

With respect to this clonotype: The conserved final phenylalanine or tryptophan is absent from the CDR3, which likely points to a read error. The V and J genes are TRBV7-9 and TRBJ1-5; D possibly corresponds to TRBD1 (6 bases). The germline V gene has CDR1 SEHNR and CDR2 FQNEAQ (reference sequence). The CDR3 sequence is 14 residues long. CDR3 loop: CASSTGLSNQHQHL. CDR3 nucleotides: TGTGCCAGCAGCACAGGGTTAAGCAATCAGCACCAGCATTTA.

As concerns this clonotype: One junction end does not reproduce the germline sequence, and a read error may be involved. The V call is TRBV6-6, the J call TRBJ1-5, with a possible D match to TRBD1 (6 bases). The CDR3 has 14 residues. CDR1 is MNHNY and CDR2 is SVGAGI in the germline V gene (reference sequence). The CDR3, as DNA: TGTGCCAGCGGTTTACAGGGTTACAATCAACCCCAGCATTTT. This gives the protein CASGLQGYNQPQHF.

The chain joins TRBV7-9 to TRBJ1-2; maybe TRBD1 (5 bases). Germline V CDR1 and CDR2: SEHNR, FQNEAQ (reference sequence). The CDR3 runs to 15 residues. The V end lost 1 base, the J end lost 6 bases, and 15 bases lay between the germline ends. CDR3 in DNA: TGTGCCAGCAGCTTAGTACAGGACGGAGGTCATGGCTACACCTTC. Translating it yields CASSLVQDGGHGYTF.

As concerns this clonotype: This may be a read error: a much more frequent sequence differs by one nucleotide. The conserved final phenylalanine or tryptophan is absent from the CDR3, which likely points to a read error. V is TRBV20-1 and J is TRBJ2-1, with TRBD2 matching over 12 bases. This CDR3 is 14 amino acids long. Germline-derived CDR1 and CDR2 are DFQATT and SNEGSKA (reference sequence). Trimming cost V 6 bases and J 2 bases; bases outside gene matches: 2. As DNA, the CDR3 is TGCAGTGCACGACTAGCGGGGGCCTACAATGAGCAGTTCTTA. Protein product: CSARLAGAYNEQFL.

This clonotype was counted ten times or more. The chain joins TRBV20-1 to TRBJ2-7; D is unclear. The CDR3 length is 14 residues. V gave up 0 bases and J gave up 4 bases, with 13 bases separating them. Germline-derived CDR1 and CDR2 are DFQATT and SNEGSKA (reference sequence). The CDR3 region is CSARDYKRSYEQYF. In DNA form, the CDR3 reads TGCAGTGCTAGAGATTATAAGAGATCGTACGAGCAGTACTTC.

This clonotype has only one observation. At one of its ends the junction is not consistent with the germline gene, which may arise from a read error. V and J are TRBV29-1 and TRBJ2-2; a possible D gene is TRBD2 (5 bases). The CDR3 consists of 14 residues. CDR1 and CDR2 (germline): SQVTM, ANQGSEA. The CDR3 bases are TGCAGCGGGACGGTCTGGAGGTACACCGGGGAGCTCTTTTTT. It encodes CSGTVWRYTGELFF.

On this clonotype: One end of the junction varies from germline; a read error may be responsible. This chain joins TRBV11-2 and TRBJ2-1; TRBD1 matches at 9 bases. Germline CDR1 reads SGHAT; CDR2 reads FQNNGV. The CDR3 extends over 15 amino acids. The CDR3 bases are TGTGCCGGCAGCTTAGGTGGGACAGGGTACAATGAGCGGCTCTTC. Translation: CAGSLGGTGYNERLF.

With respect to this clonotype: One end of the junction does not line up with germline, which may come from a read error. This chain links TRBV20-1 with TRBJ1-6; the match to TRBD1 covers 8 bases. CDR1 is DFQATT, CDR2 SNEGSKA, per germline (reference sequence). This CDR3 comprises 12 residues. The CDR3 region has the DNA TGCAGTGCCCAGGGGGCGGGCGGGACCCTCTACTTT. It specifies CSAQGAGGTLYF.

In the case of this clonotype: The junction and the germline gene differ at one end; a read error may be behind it. The V and J genes are TRBV11-3 and TRBJ2-5; D ambiguous. Germline lookup yields CDR1 SGHNT and CDR2 YENEEA. The CDR3 runs 15 residues. In nucleotides, the CDR3 is TGTGACAGCAGCCTGGGCGACTTAGGCCAGGAGACCCAGTACTTC. It yields the protein CDSSLGDLGQETQYF.

As for this clonotype: Germline is not matched at one junction end, which may reflect a read error. The chain recombines TRBV7-9 with TRBJ2-1, with TRBD2 matching over 8 bases. The CDR3 runs to 15 residues. The germline CDR1 and CDR2 sequences are SEHNR and FQNEAQ (reference sequence). This chain's CDR3 is CASCLVVAGRGEQFF. Here the CDR3 DNA reads TGTGCCAGCTGCTTAGTCGTAGCGGGGCGTGGTGAGCAGTTCTTC.

Remarks on this clonotype: One end of the junction is discordant with germline, which a read error may explain. The chain links TRBV29-1 to TRBJ1-2; D is undetermined. The germline V gene encodes CDR1 SQVTM and CDR2 ANQGSEA. The CDR3 covers 13 residues. The CDR3 sequence is CNVATQTLYGYTF. The CDR3 DNA is TGCAACGTTGCCACACAGACGCTCTATGGCTACACCTTC.

Concerning this clonotype: A junction boundary mismatches the germline segment, possibly from a read error. CDR3 nucleotides: TGTGCCAGCAGCCAAGATTTAGCGGGGGCCCTCCATGAGACCCGGTACTTC. This gives the protein CASSQDLAGALHETRYF. The J gene is TRBJ2-5, the V gene TRBV4-2; TRBD2 matches 9 bases. The length of the CDR3 is 17 residues. Germline lookup yields CDR1 LGHNA and CDR2 YNFKEQ.

Concerning this clonotype itself: Since the CDR3 does not end with the conserved phenylalanine or tryptophan, this likely comes from a read error. The J gene is TRBJ2-1, the V gene TRBV11-2; 7 positions agree with TRBD1. This CDR3 is 14 amino acids long. Germline V gene sequence: CDR1 SGHAT, CDR2 FQNNGV. Unmatched junction bases numbered 6, after V lost 7 bases and J lost 3 bases. The CDR3 reads CASTRSGGYNEQFV. CDR3 in DNA: TGTGCCAGCACAAGGTCAGGGGGCTACAATGAGCAGTTCGTC.

This clonotype was seen just once. The chain couples TRBV7-3 to TRBJ2-5, with a tentative D call TRBD2 (5 bases). The V end lost 2 bases, the J end lost 9 bases, and 25 bases lay between the germline ends. CDR1 is SGHTA and CDR2 is FQGTGA in the germline V gene. The CDR3 contains 17 residues. The CDR3 is CASSLVHQTSGRKAQYF. The CDR3 DNA follows: TGTGCCAGCAGCTTAGTCCACCAAACTAGTGGCCGAAAGGCCCAGTACTTC.

To note about this clonotype: Mismatch with germline at one junction end may stem from a read error. This rearrangement joins TRBV12-3 or TRBV12-4 to TRBJ2-1; D is unclear. CDR3 length equals 14 residues. CDR3 sequence: CASSLLEPNDEHFF. DNA for the CDR3: TGTGCCAGCAGTTTACTGGAGCCAAACGATGAGCATTTCTTC.

This chain links TRBV12-3 or TRBV12-4 with TRBJ1-2; D unclear. There are 12 residues in the CDR3. V was shortened by 6 bases and J by 10 bases, with 15 bases between the two germline ends. The CDR3 DNA is TGTGCCAGCAGGAGGTACCAGGATGACTACACCTTC. It specifies CASRRYQDDYTF.

About this clonotype itself: At one end the junction does not follow the germline gene, possibly because of a read error. The chain uses TRBV28 and TRBJ2-7, with 7 bases that match TRBD1. Germline V CDR1 and CDR2: MDHEN, SYDVKM. The CDR3 covers 15 residues. Written as DNA, the CDR3 is TGTGCCAGCAGATTATCCCGACAGGGCGACTATGAGCAGTACTTC. Translated: CASRLSRQGDYEQYF.

About this clonotype itself: A much larger clone lies one base from this, so it may be a read error. CDR3 sequence: CSVPGPDHEQYF. The CDR3 region has the DNA TGCAGTGTTCCAGGCCCCGACCACGAGCAGTACTTC. The chain employs TRBV20-1 and TRBJ2-7, with no clear D. CDR1 and CDR2 (germline): DFQATT, SNEGSKA (reference sequence). Trimming cost V 7 bases and J 5 bases, with 15 bases left between them. The CDR3 runs to 12 residues.